This T cell receptor beta chain was recovered during a study of regulatory T cells in long-lasting Graves disease. Study-wide findings and caveats: Graves' patients with persistent disease showed TCR diversity lower than patients newly diagnosed. TRBV28 was favored in persistent disease, as were TRBJ1-2 and TRBJ2-5.

The time point is: newly diagnosed GD, antithyroid drugs for less than 3 months. PBMC-derived RNA was used for the TCR library. Both iRepertoire HTBI primers and Arm-PCR of CDR3 regions were used to build the TCR beta libraries. MiXCR was run by TCRdb on the multiplex PCR reads, yielding one entry per CDR3 protein. The data show hundreds of thousands of distinct CDR3 sequences, around 16% seen once. This clonotype was detected ten times or more. Its antigen is unidentified. Germline V lookup: CDR1 SNHLY, CDR2 FYNNEI. The CDR3 has 16 residues. With 4 bases clipped from V and 6 bases from J, the junction kept 11 bases outside the gene matches. The data also belong to a second study, concerning T cells in Graves' hyperthyroidism and ophthalmopathy. That investigation notes: The definition of stable Graves' hyperthyroidism was no ophthalmopathy progression within 18 months. Uncontrolled infection, other autoimmune disease, pregnancy or lactation led to exclusion.

This chain links TRBV2 with TRBJ1-4; 7 bases align to TRBD1. The sample consisted of peripheral blood mononuclear cells (PBMCs), taken at new diagnosis, from a patient treated with antithyroid drugs. This TCR came from a woman between 40 and 55 years old with Graves disease. CDR3: CASSVLAGGGDEKLFF. The DNA of the CDR3 is TGTGCCAGCAGTGTCTTGGCAGGGGGAGGTGATGAAAAACTGTTTTTT.